One T cell receptor beta chain is described in this entry. The antigen remains undetermined. The data were taken from a study of T-cell memory formation after mild COVID-19. Study as a whole: Clustering of TCRs was largely donor specific.

Researchers used 5'RACE with constant-segment primers to make TCR alpha and TCR beta cDNA libraries that carry sample barcodes and UMIs. TCRdb fed the 5' RACE reads into MiXCR, producing one record per CDR3 protein. Of about 560,000 distinct CDR3 sequences in the sample, 18% were seen once. The CDR3 is 15 amino acids. The junction had 2 bases not matched to a gene; V was cut back by 0 bases and J by 1 base. CDR1 is SGHRS and CDR2 is YFSETQ in the germline V gene. General study results and limits: Clones shrinking from day 15 to 85 showed even CD4/CD8 mixes; later expanders tilted CD4+. A subset of responding clones appeared in pre-infection memory, suggesting cross-reactive memory joined.

The sample taken for sequencing was PBMCs or a T cell subset sorted from them (not recorded which). The clonotype was recovered from an adult woman who had mild COVID-19 (a few samples of this study predate the infection). Cell type and time point are not known. The chain employs TRBV5-1 and TRBJ1-1; 8 positions agree with TRBD1. The CDR3 nucleotides are TGCGCCAGCAGCTTGGAGACAGGGGAGAACACTGAAGCTTTCTTT. This encodes CASSLETGENTEAFF.